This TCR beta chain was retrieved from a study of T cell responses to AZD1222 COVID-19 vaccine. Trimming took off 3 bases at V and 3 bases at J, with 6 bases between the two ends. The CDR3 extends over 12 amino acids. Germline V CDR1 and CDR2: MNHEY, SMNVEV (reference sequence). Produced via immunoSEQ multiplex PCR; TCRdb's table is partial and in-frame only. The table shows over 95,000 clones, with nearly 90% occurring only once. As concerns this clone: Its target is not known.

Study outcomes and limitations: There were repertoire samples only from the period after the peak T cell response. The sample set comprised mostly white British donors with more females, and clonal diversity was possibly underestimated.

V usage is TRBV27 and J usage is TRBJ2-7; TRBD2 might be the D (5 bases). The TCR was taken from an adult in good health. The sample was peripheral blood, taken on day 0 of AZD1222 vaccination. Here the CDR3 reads CASSLGVYEQYV. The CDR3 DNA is TGTGCCAGCAGTTTGGGAGTCTACGAGCAGTACGTC.